Listed below are T cell receptor beta chains from one sample, sequenced in a study of CD8+CD57+ T cells in acquired aplastic anemia. TCRdb re-derived calls from the reads in MiXCR, one entry per CDR3 protein. This table has 150,000 to 200,000 distinct CDR3 sequences, less than 50% appearing once. The sequenced sample consisted of sorted CD4+, CD8+, or CD8+CD57+ T cells (not recorded which) from PBMCs. The receptor set was obtained from a human donor with aplastic anemia. CDR3s include the opening cysteine and the closing phenylalanine or tryptophan. Clone sizes are given selectively: once, few, many, or a class where the clone is expanded.

clone_size	cdr3_length	v_call	j_call	cdr3_aa
NA	13	TRBV7-6	TRBJ2-3	CASSYQGGDTQYF
NA	14	TRBV10-2	TRBJ1-1	CASSEPGMNTEAFF
NA	14	TRBV27	TRBJ1-6	CASSLGGKDSPLHF
many	17	TRBV24-1	TRBJ2-1	CATSDTGTLGSYNEQFF
many	11	TRBV3-1	TRBJ1-2	CASSQAGSYTF
NA	14	TRBV5-1	TRBJ1-4	CASSWTGYPGELFF
NA	12	TRBV7-6	TRBJ2-7	CASRGTTHEQYF
NA	14	TRBV2	TRBJ2-7	CASSTGTLPLEQYF
NA	11	TRBV7-3	TRBJ1-5	CASSSAKPQHF
once	13	TRBV9	TRBJ2-3	CASSVGRGDTQYF
NA	16	TRBV20-1	TRBJ1-6	CSARPTGAGYNSPLHF
many	17	TRBV5-4	TRBJ2-3	CASSSRSQTGSTDTQYF
many	14	TRBV6-1	TRBJ1-2	CASRKDTVDYGYTF
few	18	TRBV13	TRBJ2-5	CASSPPGLGGRDQETQYF
NA	15	TRBV7-2	TRBJ2-7	CASTLAPGSGYEQYF
NA	11	TRBV19	TRBJ1-2	CASSSGGGYTF
NA	13	TRBV12-3/TRBV12-4	TRBJ1-2	CASSLTTGGDYTF
few	16	TRBV15	TRBJ2-2	CATSDWGGANTGELFF
NA	15	TRBV2	TRBJ1-1	CASSEGGQGNTEAFF
NA	11	TRBV29-1	TRBJ2-7	CSVSAAYEQYF
NA	14	TRBV19	TRBJ1-2	CASSIGSGDYGYTF
NA	14	TRBV11-2	TRBJ2-1	CASSPGTGVNEQFF
NA	15	TRBV28	TRBJ2-7	CASSFGTGLSYEQYF
few	12	TRBV7-2	TRBJ1-1	CASSLITHEAFF
NA	12	TRBV20-1	TRBJ1-2	CSANQGAYGYTF
NA	12	TRBV11-2	TRBJ1-2	CASSYIGVGYTF
NA	12	TRBV2	TRBJ1-2	CASDLHAGGYTF
once	15	TRBV19	TRBJ1-2	CASSILQGYGYGYTF
NA	16	TRBV20-1	TRBJ1-2	CSARVRGATGIYGYTF
many	14	TRBV7-9	TRBJ1-5	CASSRGSGSQPQHF
NA	16	TRBV15	TRBJ2-7	CATSRPSGGRVYEQYF
many	15	TRBV5-4	TRBJ2-7	CASSGKDGRPYEQYF
NA	16	TRBV27	TRBJ2-5	CASSFRGGLAGETQYF
NA	15	TRBV7-7	TRBJ2-3	CASSAGRSSTDTQYF
many	10	TRBV6-5	TRBJ2-5	CASLGETQYF
NA	13	TRBV7-8	TRBJ2-2	CASRLRTSGELFF
NA	13	TRBV7-9	TRBJ2-5	CASIPSGRETQYF
NA	15	TRBV2	TRBJ1-3	CASSGLGDSGNTIYF
many	13	TRBV11-2	TRBJ1-2	CASSLETASGYTF
many	14	TRBV19	TRBJ2-3	CASRRGDSTDTQYF
NA	12	TRBV10-1	TRBJ2-7	CASTNLRRGVLF
many	18	TRBV7-2	TRBJ2-3	CASSLGLLAGAGTDTQYF
many	16	TRBV2	TRBJ1-5	CASISGTGGARQPQHF
NA	13	TRBV29-1	TRBJ2-7	CSVGTGAVYEQYF
NA	13	TRBV10-3	TRBJ1-1	CAISEKTNTEAFF
NA	17	TRBV25-1	TRBJ2-7	CASTGPTTSTADYEQYF
few	16	TRBV15	TRBJ1-2	CATSSGGTEGWGGYTF
NA	13	TRBV29-1	TRBJ2-7	CSVISLLSYEQYF
NA	12	TRBV19	TRBJ1-1	CATRTGWTEAFF